This entry is about one T cell receptor (beta chain). The record originates from a study of blood T cell repertoires in COVID-19. The wider study: In each case, the material was cDNA or gDNA derived from T cells, B-cell-depleted T cells, or PBMCs.

Using immunoSEQ multiplex PCR, the repertoire was profiled, and TCRdb retains in-frame clones only, with some absent. The sample consists of some 240,000 clones, approximately 92% of them appearing once. The TCR sequence derives from a woman aged 40 to 49 who had recovered from COVID-19. The sequencing sample was made of peripheral blood.

CDR3 sequence reads: CASSFTGTGTHGYTF. The CDR3, as DNA: TGTGCCAGCAGTTTTACCGGGACAGGGACCCATGGCTACACCTTC. The chain is built from TRBV7-9 and TRBJ1-2; TRBD1 agrees at 9 bases. This CDR3 spans 15 amino acids. Germline V gene lookup returns CDR1 SEHNR and CDR2 FQNEAQ (reference sequence). Trimming cost V 6 bases and J 6 bases; bases outside gene matches: 11.